This TCR beta chain was found in a study of T-cell reconstitution after alpha-beta-depleted transplantation in children. Overall study findings and caveats: There were some patients whose high TCRbeta diversity at day 60 came from surviving recipient T cells and thymic progenitors. A year post-transplant, T-cell counts and diversity derived mostly from newly produced T cells. Several hundred graft clones that had expanded were reportedly the source of alpha-beta T cells about two months after transplant.

There are 15 residues in the CDR3. Germline CDR1 and CDR2: WSHSY and SAAADI. V was cut by 5 bases and J by 6 bases, with 17 bases left in between. Preparation of the TCRbeta library used unique molecular identifiers. TCRdb reanalysed the PCR reads using MiXCR and keeps one entry per CDR3 protein. The sample holds about 220,000 distinct CDR3 sequences, approximately 15% seen once. This clonotype has a handful of counts. Its antigen is currently unknown. The gene calls are TRBV10-2 and TRBJ2-4; TRBD2 is a possible D gene (6 bases). The TCR sequence derives from a male patient aged 2 to 10 who had a stem cell transplant for acute lymphoblastic leukemia, so the T cells may come from the graft donor. The specimen was PBMCs, mostly from graft donor cells, collected 360 days after TCRalphabeta/CD19-depleted stem cell transplant. The CDR3 DNA sequence: TGCGCCAGCAGTCCCACCCCCGGCGGGGCAAACATTCAGTACTTC. It translates to CASSPTPGGANIQYF.